These 7 T cell receptor beta chains came from one sample sequenced in a study of cytomegalovirus exposure and HLA in healthy donors listed by TCRdb under 2017. Libraries were prepared through the immunoSEQ multiplex PCR assay. A mixture of 60 forward primers for TCR Vbeta segments and 13 reverse primers for TCR Jbeta segments was used in the multiplex PCR. Entries here come from immuneACCESS through TCRdb and include only in-frame sequences with V and J called. Some clones fail to appear in such tables; in the studies checked, an unresolved V gene covers under half of the shortfall, and the cause of the remainder is unknown. The table held for this sample gives around 140,000 clones. The ten largest make up around 1.5% of the sample. The sequenced material came from PBMCs. The receptors were sampled from a woman aged 40 to 50 in good health and CMV-seronegative.

This rearrangement joins TRBV9 to TRBJ2-1, with 12 bases aligning to TRBD1. Germline assignment: CDR1 SGDLS and CDR2 YYNGEE. The CDR3 totals 17 residues. V shed 0 bases and J 8 bases; nucleotides not matched to a gene: 9. The DNA for the CDR3 is TGTGCCAGCAGCGTAGAGGGGACAGGGGGCCTAAAAGATGAGCAGTTCTTC. It specifies CASSVEGTGGLKDEQFF.

The chain uses TRBV19 and TRBJ2-2, with a possible D match to TRBD2 (7 bases). From germline, CDR1 is LNHDA and CDR2 SQIVND (reference sequence). This CDR3 is built from 15 residues. V was trimmed by 7 bases and J by 4 bases, leaving 16 bases between them. The CDR3 DNA is TGTGCCAGTAAATTAGGGGGGGGGAGCACCGGGGAGCTGTTTTTT. Its protein product is CASKLGGGSTGELFF.

This sequence joins TRBV2 and TRBJ1-1; D unresolved. The CDR3 runs to 14 residues. Per germline, CDR1 SNHLY and CDR2 FYNNEI. The V and J ends lost 4 bases and 0 bases respectively, with 9 bases between them. Here the CDR3 DNA reads TGTGCCAGCAGTGTCAACATACTGAACACTGAAGCTTTCTTT. Encoded protein: CASSVNILNTEAFF. The variable domain in full, with the rest retrieved from reference TRBV2 and TRBJ1-1, is EPEVTQTPSHQVTQMGQEVILRCVPISNHLYFYWYRQILGQKVEFLVSFYNNEISEKSEIFDDQFSVERPDGSNFTLKIRSTKLEDSAMYFCASSVNILNTEAFFGQGTRLTVV.

The gene calls are TRBV6-1 and TRBJ1-2, with D possibly being TRBD1 (5 bases). CDR1 and CDR2 from the germline V gene are MNHNS and SASEGT. This CDR3 region has 15 residues. Trimming cost V 7 bases and J 8 bases, with 23 bases left between them. CDR3 DNA: TGTGCCAGCACTCTAACTGTGGGGGGAACGGGGGGCTACACCTTC. It translates to CASTLTVGGTGGYTF.

V usage is TRBV11-3 and J usage is TRBJ1-1, with D perhaps matching TRBD1 (6 bases). The CDR3 spans 15 residues. The V gene lost 5 bases and the J gene lost 3 bases, with 16 bases spanning the gap. Germline V lookup: CDR1 SGHNT, CDR2 YENEEA. In DNA form, the CDR3 reads TGTGCCAGCAGCCGAGGACGGGGGGCAGACACTGAAGCTTTCTTT. It yields the protein CASSRGRGADTEAFF.

The CDR3 here is CASKPIQGKWSLDQPQHF. CDR3 DNA sequence: TGTGCCAGCAAACCAATTCAGGGGAAATGGAGTTTAGATCAGCCCCAGCATTTT. The V gene is TRBV27, the J gene TRBJ1-5; possibly TRBD1 for D (6 bases). Between the trimmed V and J ends, which lost 7 bases and 5 bases, there was a span of 27 bases. The CDR3 length is 18 residues. In germline, CDR1 is MNHEY, CDR2 SMNVEV (reference sequence).

This rearrangement joins TRBV6-5 to TRBJ1-2; D is undetermined. This CDR3 spans 14 amino acids. Trimming shortened V by 8 bases and J by 3 bases, and 16 bases separated the two germline ends. Germline V CDR1 and CDR2: MNHEY, SVGAGI. The CDR3 coding sequence is TGTGCCAGCTTCACTGCGAACGGGGACTATGGCTACACCTTC. Encoded protein: CASFTANGDYGYTF.